Included here is one T cell receptor beta chain sequence, with context. The antigen is unknown. This CDR3 spans 15 amino acids. From germline, CDR1 is SGHRS and CDR2 YFSETQ. This sample was taken from a study of cytomegalovirus exposure and HLA in healthy donors. The overall study: Unique TCRs numbering some 80 million, obtained from HLA-typed donors, made up an early data release.

Study outcomes and limitations: A later analysis reportedly identified an Asian-associated ancestry cluster as carrying fewer N-insertions than the roughly 700-donor mean.

Both 60 Vbeta primers and 13 Jbeta primers went into the PCR. Clones were sequenced by immunoSEQ multiplex PCR, and TCRdb holds only the in-frame ones, with some missing. The sample lists about 93,000 clones, approximately 69% seen once, with approximately 5.8% in the top ten. The sample consisted of PBMCs. V and J are TRBV5-1 and TRBJ2-5; TRBD1 matches 7 bases. The J call may be in error: the DNA end matches TRBJ2-7 better. The clonotype originates from a boy aged 10-17 years in good health and CMV-seropositive. The DNA of the CDR3 is TGCGCCAGCAGCTTTCCGGGACAGCCCTCCTACGAGCAGTACTTC. This codes for CASSFPGQPSYEQYF.